The present T cell receptor (beta chain) was sequenced within a study of T cell clones after liver transplantation. The data were produced by immunoSEQ multiplex PCR, yet TCRdb's version contains in-frame clones alone and is incomplete. Among about 78,000 clones listed, under 90% were seen once. The germline V gene encodes CDR1 MNHNY and CDR2 SVGAGI (reference sequence). CDR3 length: 15 residues. Trimming removed 6 bases from V and 2 bases from J; junction bases left unmatched: 5. The origin of this receptor is a human donor who received a liver transplant. The starting material was CD4+ T cells from blood, obtained before liver transplant. The chain has TRBV6-6 and TRBJ1-3; 9 positions agree with TRBD1. In DNA, the CDR3 is TGTGCCAGCAGATCCGGGACAGGGACTGGAAACACCATATATTTT. Protein sequence: CASRSGTGTGNTIYF.